This T cell receptor (beta chain) was obtained from a study of PD-1 blockade in classical Hodgkin lymphoma. Overall study results and limits: By C4D1, diversity of CD4+ TCRs had risen significantly, whereas that of CD8+ TCRs had not. Partial responders and progressors had significantly lower baseline TCR diversity. Reported findings placed baseline TCR diversity lower in newly diagnosed patients (compared with healthy donors).

Notes on this clone: Its specificity is not known.

No patient escaped relapse after autologous stem cell transplantation, and brentuximab vedotin exposure varied. The study recorded best responses of complete response, partial response or progressive disease. This table comes from immunoSEQ multiplex PCR, and its TCRdb copy is limited to in-frame clones, with some not included. The sample has 150,000 or so clones, about 81% seen once; the top ten hold over 7.5%. The CDR3 sequence is 11 residues long. Germline CDR1 and CDR2: MNHEY and SVGAGI. Trimming pared 5 bases from V and 7 bases from J, leaving 9 bases between. This material consisted of peripheral blood mononuclear cells (PBMCs), taken before the second cycle of nivolumab. This receptor was taken from a human donor with classical Hodgkin lymphoma. The chain links TRBV6-5 to TRBJ2-7; D is unresolved. CDR3: CASSNPWEQYF. DNA of the CDR3: TGTGCCAGCAGTAACCCCTGGGAGCAGTACTTC.